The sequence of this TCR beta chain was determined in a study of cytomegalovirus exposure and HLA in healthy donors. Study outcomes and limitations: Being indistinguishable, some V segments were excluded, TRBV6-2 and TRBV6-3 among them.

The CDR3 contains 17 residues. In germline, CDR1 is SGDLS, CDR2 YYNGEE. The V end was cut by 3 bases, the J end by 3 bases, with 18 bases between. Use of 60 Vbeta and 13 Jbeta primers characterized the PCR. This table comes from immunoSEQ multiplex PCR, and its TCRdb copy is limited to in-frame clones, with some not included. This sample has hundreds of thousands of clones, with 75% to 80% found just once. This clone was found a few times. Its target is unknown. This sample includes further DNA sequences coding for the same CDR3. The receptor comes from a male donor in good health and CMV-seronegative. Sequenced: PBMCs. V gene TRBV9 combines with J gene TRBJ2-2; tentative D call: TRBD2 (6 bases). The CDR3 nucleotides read TGTGCCAGCAGCGGCACTTTAGTGGGGGACTACACCGGGGAGCTGTTTTTT. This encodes CASSGTLVGDYTGELFF.